Listed here is a single TCR beta chain. This specimen belongs to a study of T cell changes during pregnancy in multiple sclerosis. CDR1 MGHRA and CDR2 YSYEKL come from the germline V gene. There are 17 residues in the CDR3. V was pared by 4 bases and J by 8 bases, with 13 bases of the junction left unmatched. Repertoires were generated with immunoSEQ multiplex PCR, while TCRdb's copy carries only in-frame clones and drops some. The repertoire consists of 25,000 to 30,000 clones, with approximately 91% occurring once and the leading ten covering 8%. The sequence came from a female donor with multiple sclerosis, enrolled in a pregnancy study. Source: CD8+ T cells from peripheral blood mononuclear cells, taken before pregnancy. The rearrangement links TRBV4-1 to TRBJ2-3, with 12 bases that match TRBD2. The CDR3 bases are TGCGCCAGCAGCCCCGTGGGGCTAGCGGGGGGGTTTGCTACGCAGTATTTT. This encodes CASSPVGLAGGFATQYF.